This TCR beta chain was sequenced for a study of T cell changes during pregnancy in multiple sclerosis. This table comes from immunoSEQ multiplex PCR, and its TCRdb copy is limited to in-frame clones, with some not included. The repertoire consists of 90,000 to 120,000 clones, with approximately 92% occurring once and the leading ten covering roughly 1.2%. The specimen was peripheral blood, collected in the second trimester of pregnancy. This TCR was sampled from a female donor with multiple sclerosis, enrolled in a pregnancy study.

CDR3 coding DNA: TGTGCCATCAGTGATCCCGGACAGGGCTATCCTAACTATGGCTACACCTTC. Translation: CAISDPGQGYPNYGYTF. The chain couples TRBV10-3 to TRBJ1-2, with 8 bases fitting TRBD1. Trimming removed 3 bases from V and 0 bases from J; junction bases left unmatched: 9. CDR1 ENHRY and CDR2 SYGVKD come from the germline V gene. This CDR3 contains 17 residues.